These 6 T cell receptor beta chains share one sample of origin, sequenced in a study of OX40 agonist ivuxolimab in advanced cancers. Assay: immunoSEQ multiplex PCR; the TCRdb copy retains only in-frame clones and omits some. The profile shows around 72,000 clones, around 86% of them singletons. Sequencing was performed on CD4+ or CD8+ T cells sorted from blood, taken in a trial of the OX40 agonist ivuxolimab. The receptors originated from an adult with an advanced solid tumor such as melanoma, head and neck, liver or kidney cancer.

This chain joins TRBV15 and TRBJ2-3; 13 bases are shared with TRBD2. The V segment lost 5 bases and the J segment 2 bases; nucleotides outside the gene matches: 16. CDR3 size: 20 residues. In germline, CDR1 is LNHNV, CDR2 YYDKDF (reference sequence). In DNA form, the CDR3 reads TGTGCCACCAGCCCACGAGGGGGACTAGCGGGGCCGATGCTCACAGATACGCAGTATTTT. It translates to CATSPRGGLAGPMLTDTQYF.

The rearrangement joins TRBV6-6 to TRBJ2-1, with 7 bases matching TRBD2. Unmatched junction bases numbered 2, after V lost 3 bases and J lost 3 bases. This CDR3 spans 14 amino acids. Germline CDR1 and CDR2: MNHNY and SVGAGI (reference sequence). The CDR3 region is CASSYGTIYNEQFF. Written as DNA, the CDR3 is TGTGCCAGCAGTTATGGGACTATCTACAATGAGCAGTTCTTC.

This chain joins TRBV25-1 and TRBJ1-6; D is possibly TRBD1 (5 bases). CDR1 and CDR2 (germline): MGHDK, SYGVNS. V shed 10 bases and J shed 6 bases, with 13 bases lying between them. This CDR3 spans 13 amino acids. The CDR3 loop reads CATAVGGNSPLHF. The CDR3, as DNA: TGTGCCACCGCGGTGGGGGGTAATTCACCCCTCCACTTT.

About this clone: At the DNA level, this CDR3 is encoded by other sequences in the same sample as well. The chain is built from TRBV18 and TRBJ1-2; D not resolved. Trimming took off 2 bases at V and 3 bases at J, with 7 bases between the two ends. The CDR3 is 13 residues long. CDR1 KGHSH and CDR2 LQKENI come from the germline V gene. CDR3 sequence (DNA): TGTGCCAGCTCACCAGGGAGTGACTATGGCTACACCTTC. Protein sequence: CASSPGSDYGYTF.

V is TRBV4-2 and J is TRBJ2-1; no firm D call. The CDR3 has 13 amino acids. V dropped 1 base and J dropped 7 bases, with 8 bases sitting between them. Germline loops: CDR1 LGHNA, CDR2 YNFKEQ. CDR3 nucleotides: TGTGCCAGCAGCCAAGGACCGAGTAATGAGCAGTTCTTC. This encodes CASSQGPSNEQFF.

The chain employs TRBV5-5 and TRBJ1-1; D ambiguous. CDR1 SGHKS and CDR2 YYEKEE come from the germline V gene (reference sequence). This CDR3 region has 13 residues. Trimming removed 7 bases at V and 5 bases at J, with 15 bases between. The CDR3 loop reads CASFSLVGTEAFF. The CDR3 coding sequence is TGTGCCAGCTTCTCTCTAGTGGGGACTGAAGCTTTCTTT.